What follows are 10 T cell receptor beta chains derived from one specimen sequenced in a study of blood T cell repertoires in COVID-19. Assay: immunoSEQ multiplex PCR; the TCRdb copy retains only in-frame clones and omits some. The data contain under 75,000 clones, approximately 88% of them singletons. The sample taken for sequencing was peripheral blood. These receptors were obtained from a human donor in a cohort sampled during active COVID-19.

The chain links TRBV11-2 to TRBJ2-6; 9 positions match TRBD1. Germline V lookup: CDR1 SGHAT, CDR2 FQNNGV. Trimming cost V 4 bases and J 1 base; bases outside gene matches: 8. The length of the CDR3 is 18 residues. CDR3 sequence: CASSSSGTGTSGANVLTF. The CDR3 coding sequence is TGTGCCAGCAGCTCAAGTGGGACAGGGACTTCTGGGGCCAACGTCCTGACTTTC.

This clone has just one count. The chain carries TRBV29-1 and TRBJ2-3, with a tentative D call TRBD2 (5 bases). Trimming cost V 6 bases and J 1 base, with 8 bases left between them. The CDR3 totals 12 residues. CDR1 SQVTM and CDR2 ANQGSEA come from the germline V gene. CDR3 coding DNA: TGCAGCGTCGGTAGCGGCACAGATACGCAGTATTTT. Translated: CSVGSGTDTQYF.

The chain employs TRBV7-9 and TRBJ2-7, with D maybe TRBD2 (5 bases). Germline V gene data show CDR1 as SEHNR and CDR2 as FQNEAQ (reference sequence). The CDR3 is made up of 13 amino acids. V was cut by 6 bases and J by 1 base, with 10 bases left in between. This chain's CDR3 is CASSPPGSYEQYF. In DNA, the CDR3 is TGTGCCAGCAGTCCCCCGGGATCCTACGAGCAGTACTTC.

The chain recombines TRBV5-1 with TRBJ2-7, with D possibly TRBD1 on 5 matching bases. Germline-derived CDR1 and CDR2 are SGHRS and YFSETQ. The CDR3 has 16 amino acids. V dropped 0 bases and J dropped 1 base, with 14 bases sitting between them. The CDR3 reads CASSLARQGWSYEQYF. CDR3 DNA: TGCGCCAGCAGCTTGGCACGGCAGGGCTGGTCCTACGAGCAGTACTTC.

The V and J genes are TRBV11-2 and TRBJ1-5; D remains unclear. V shed 0 bases and J shed 3 bases, with 3 bases lying between them. From germline, CDR1 is SGHAT and CDR2 FQNNGV. This CDR3 has 13 residues. DNA for the CDR3: TGTGCCAGCAGCTTAGACCACAATCAGCCCCAGCATTTT. Its protein is CASSLDHNQPQHF.

V and J are TRBV24-1 and TRBJ2-3; a possible D gene is TRBD2 (5 bases). The CDR3 extends over 15 amino acids. Trimming cost V 1 base and J 4 bases, with 11 bases left between them. The germline CDR1 and CDR2 sequences are KGHDR and SFDVKD. The CDR3 bases are TGTGCCACCAGTGATTTTCGGGGAGTGGCAGATACGCAGTATTTT. This sequence encodes CATSDFRGVADTQYF.

The chain combines TRBV5-1 with TRBJ2-7; 8 bases align to TRBD2. From germline, CDR1 is SGHRS and CDR2 YFSETQ. The CDR3 consists of 13 residues. V was pared by 4 bases and J by 6 bases, with 6 bases of the junction left unmatched. CDR3 nucleotide sequence: TGCGCCAGCAGCCAGGACAGCGGGGGCGAGCAGTACTTC. It codes for CASSQDSGGEQYF.

V is TRBV28 and J is TRBJ2-7; D is unresolved. The CDR3 loop spans 13 amino acids. V was trimmed by 3 bases and J by 5 bases, leaving 11 bases between them. Germline CDR1 is MDHEN and CDR2 is SYDVKM. CDR3: CASSFNDRDEQYF. The CDR3 bases are TGTGCCAGCAGTTTCAATGACCGGGACGAGCAGTACTTC.

This chain joins TRBV4-3 and TRBJ2-2; 7 nucleotides line up with TRBD2. V gave up 1 base and J gave up 5 bases; unmatched junction bases: 7. The CDR3 is 16 amino acids. The germline V gene encodes CDR1 LGHNA and CDR2 YSLEER. The DNA for the CDR3 is TGCGCCAGCAGCCAAGGGGGCGGGAGTGGGACCGGGGAGCTGTTTTTT. Translating gives CASSQGGGSGTGELFF.

The chain combines TRBV7-2 with TRBJ2-5, with D possibly matching TRBD2 (6 bases). Trimming took off 5 bases at V and 4 bases at J, with 20 bases between the two ends. Per the germline V gene, CDR1 is SGHTA and CDR2 is FQGNSA. The CDR3 totals 16 residues. CDR3 DNA: TGTGCCAGCAGCCCCCAAAGGGTGAGGGGAGGAGAGACCCAGTACTTC. This encodes CASSPQRVRGGETQYF.